This entry describes one TCR beta chain. Its antigen remains unidentified. This sample stems from a study of cytomegalovirus exposure and HLA in healthy donors (dated by TCRdb to between 2016 and 2019). Broadly, across the study: An earlier analysis of some 550 of the donors reported 250 to 350 Gb of sequence data and 117 million unique TCR beta sequences from approximately 180 million T cells. Across about 380 genotyped donors of the cohort, an average of about 240,000 unique TCR beta nucleotide sequences per donor were sequenced, and about a sixth of those sequences were non-productive. An early release that covered some 640 HLA-typed donors contained about 300 gigabases of sequencing data and approximately 85 million unique TCR sequences. To study patterns of TCR occurrence, a later analysis re-analyzed previously published TCR beta repertoires from 700 or so donors and added high-resolution HLA genotyping. The study aimed to test whether cataloging public T cell receptors could reveal signatures of past pathogen exposure. Among the roughly 400 genotyped donors, under 90% belonged to the genetic ancestry cluster associated with self-reported Caucasian donors. The number of typed donors differed by locus: 629-630 for A, B, C, DRB1 and DQB1; approximately 540 for DQA1; 606 for DPA1; and about 450 for DPB1. In the later analysis, no new phenotypic data were used to find candidate immune exposures; instead, reliance was placed on TCR beta sequences and their occurrence across donors. High-throughput TCR immunosequencing, statistical association of individual TCRs with disease status, and machine learning were combined to predict cytomegalovirus infection status. All discovery cohort repertoires had been generated using a single sequencing platform. The study used immunosequencing to profile the T cell repertoires of more than 650 subjects and linked those repertoires to cytomegalovirus serostatus. Besides the first cohort of roughly 700 subjects, a separate validation cohort made up of 95 to 150 different subjects was used. To decide whether each TCR beta V gene segment behaved as functional or pseudogenic, an earlier analysis of some 540 of the donors relied on high-throughput TCR beta sequencing. Roughly 5 DR-DQ haplotypes were handled as single units for association and clustering, since linkage in the cohort was strong. Donor age, sex, ethnicity and CMV serostatus were compiled alongside the repertoire data. HLA typing included class I and class II loci at four-digit resolution. A later genetic analysis took genome-wide SNP genotypes for about 55% of the 666 donors and used that subset as a discovery cohort. Overall study outcomes, separate from this receptor: Specific HLA alleles were associated with roughly 17,000 TCR beta sequences at a false discovery rate of 0.05 in a later analysis. Most CMV-associated TCR beta chains appeared to be HLA-restricted in a later analysis, and the HLA associations seemed to be driven largely by CMV exposure. Presence/absence analyses assumed roughly uniform sequencing depth across donors, an assumption that may not hold. Across donors, most TCR sequences were observed very rarely, whereas some public TCRs were present in many individuals. Strong co-occurrence of HLA alleles, especially DR and DQ, made assigning TCR associations to individual alleles difficult. In vitro tests confirmed that a few of the cytomegalovirus-associated TCR beta chains recognize cytomegalovirus antigens. Immune exposure information for the cohort was limited to CMV serostatus. In a later analysis, the rate of TCR association differed among HLA loci, with DRB1 alleles having the most associated TCRs and HLA-C alleles having the fewest. According to a later analysis, parvovirus B19, influenza, CMV and Epstein-Barr virus appeared linked to several top co-occurrence clusters. Compared with equally common non-associated chains, HLA-associated TCR beta chains in a later analysis were more clonally expanded and had lower generation probabilities. The earlier analysis of approximately 560 of the donors excluded some 15 rarely observed V segments, including chromosome 9 orphons, because counts were too low. A group of highly shared sequence variants was considered likely to be a technical artifact of the sequencing pipeline. The authors suggested that the approach could potentially be extended to other disease states and immunological phenotypes. Broadly in line with IMGT annotations, most TCR beta V segments showed up in productive rearrangements about 87% or about 30% of the time in an earlier analysis of approximately 600 of the donors. Because HLA typing was missing for some donors at each locus, association tests included only the typed subset. Some IMGT-functional V segments, including TRBV6-2 and TRBV6-3, could not be distinguished by the 87-base-pair reads and were therefore excluded. The study listed 150 to 200 TCR beta chains as associated with cytomegalovirus. According to a later genetic analysis, donors in an Asian-associated ancestry cluster had fewer N-insertions in productive TCRs than the approximately 650-donor mean. The classifier was reported to diagnose cytomegalovirus status with high specificity and sensitivity in both the original and validation cohorts. Correlated functional status among segregating V segments might be attributable to linkage disequilibrium, but an unknown experimental factor could not be ruled out. A further reported finding was that TCR beta sequences accurately predicted the HLA-A and HLA-B alleles for most subjects in the first cohort. Only TCR beta chains were sequenced in this cohort, and the absence of alpha or paired-chain data limited detectable features. An association between a missense DCLRE1C variant and V-gene and J-gene trimming of TCR beta chains was found in a later genetic analysis and replicated in an independent cohort.

Library preparation used the immunoSEQ multiplex PCR assay. The multiplex PCR relied on a mix of 60 forward primers for TCR Vbeta segments and 13 reverse primers for TCR Jbeta segments. The CDR3 region of rearranged TCR beta genes was amplified from genomic DNA by a multiplex PCR assay. Amplified TCR beta libraries were sequenced as 87-base-pair reads on the Illumina HiSeq System. The original methods were these. In a later analysis, tens of millions of unique TCR beta chains were counted across the 500 to 850 repertoires, and some 10 million of these chains were shared by at least two donors. To remove PCR and sequencing errors, raw reads were error-corrected and collapsed into unique sequences using a nearest-neighbor algorithm that merged closely related sequences. To assign V, D and J gene segments, CDR3 sequences were aligned to IMGT reference sequences. For a sequence to be retained, a match of at least six nucleotides was required to both a V gene segment and a J gene segment. A rearrangement counted as productive if the CDR3 had no stop codons and remained in frame with V and J, and every other rearrangement counted as non-productive. CDR3 was defined according to IMGT convention as the region running from the second conserved V-encoded cysteine to the conserved J-encoded phenylalanine. The earlier analysis of approximately 500 of the donors excluded sequences that lacked an unambiguous match to a single V gene segment. An earlier analysis of some 500 of the donors classified V segments as functional when productive rearrangements were above 56.7% and as segregating when the standard deviation between donors was above 5%. A statistical classification framework was developed to diagnose cytomegalovirus status using the catalog of TCR beta chain sequences. V and J gene assignment, in a later analysis, came from comparing TCR nucleotide sequences with IMGT/GENE-DB human TR gene sequences. Using the TCRdist pipeline, a later analysis assigned CDR3 sequences along with most-parsimonious VDJ recombination scenarios. In a later analysis, every TCR beta chain was defined by the combination of its CDR3 amino acid sequence and its V-gene family, and reads without a unique V-gene family were dropped. To address suspected cross-contamination and a sequencing artifact, a later analysis removed approximately 590 highly shared, low-generation-probability nucleotide sequences. A later analysis calculated a clonal expansion index for each public chain from normalized within-repertoire ranks of inferred template counts. Generation probabilities in a later analysis came from a VDJ recombination model fitted to out-of-frame rearrangements, and those results were checked against IGoR. In a later analysis, TCR-TCR, TCR-HLA and TCR-CMV co-occurrence was scored with hypergeometric tests, and a repertoire-size bias correction was applied to TCR pairs. In a later analysis, false discovery rates were estimated by permuting HLA or CMV assignments 20 times. In a later analysis, co-occurring TCRs were grouped using DBSCAN, and TCRdist sequence similarity was added for clustering within HLA-allele-positive subsets. Repertoires with fewer than 30,000 or more than 120,000 public chains were left out of co-occurrence clustering, as were five repertoires with anomalous nucleotide sharing. TCRdb holds this immuneACCESS table with in-frame rearrangements only. Some clones are missing; in checked studies, unresolved V genes explain under half, and the rest has no known cause. The D gene and trimming were derived from the DNA, and the V and J assignments and clone size from that table. This sample's records show some 42,000 clones. Together, the top ten hold about 1.2% of the sample.

Unmatched junction bases come to 9, with V trimmed by 5 bases and J by 9 bases. Taken from cysteine to phenylalanine, the CDR3 has 15 residues. The kept DNA is CDR3 alone, 45 bases in frame from the first base. Sequences LNHDA (CDR1) and SQIVND (CDR2) are obtained from the germline V gene (reference sequence). The cohort was made up of roughly 670 healthy bone marrow donors. At the time of sampling, every cohort member was nominally healthy, though immune exposures that went unrecorded were likely present. The donor was CMV seronegative and belonged to the group of several hundred seronegative cohort members. A peripheral blood sample was collected from each donor, and TCR beta sequencing was performed on peripheral blood mononuclear cells. Genomic DNA extraction from the blood cell samples was performed with the Qiagen DNeasy Blood Extraction Kit.

Sequencing was performed on PBMCs. This TCR was recovered from a man aged 25-40 years in good health and CMV-seronegative. Recombination joined TRBV19 with TRBJ1-6, with 8 middle bases fitting TRBD1. The CDR3 reads CASSVTGQGGSPLHF. The DNA is TGTGCCAGTAGTGTAACCGGACAGGGAGGTTCACCCCTCCACTTT.